This T cell receptor (beta chain) was recorded in a study of blood T cell repertoires in COVID-19. Study as a whole: The United States, Italy and Spain were the sources of the acute and convalescent COVID-19 samples. Sources were T cells, B-cell-depleted T cells, or PBMCs; the material itself was cDNA or gDNA.

The CDR3 has 15 amino acids. From germline, CDR1 is ENHRY and CDR2 SYGVKD. V dropped 6 bases and J dropped 7; count of bases not matched to a gene: 10. Original processing methods: Quantification of nucleated cells was approximated via reference gene primer amplification. Generated by immunoSEQ multiplex PCR, the TCRdb table keeps only in-frame clones and is missing some. V, J and clone size are those of that table, while D and trimming were read from the DNA. The table lists about 520,000 clones, 80% to 90% of them singletons, with 3% to 4% in the top ten. V and J are TRBV10-3 and TRBJ2-1; 9 bases are a match to TRBD1. This TCR derives from a human donor in a cohort sampled during active COVID-19. The sample consisted of peripheral blood. The CDR3 protein is CAISGEGQGRNEQFF. The CDR3 DNA follows: TGTGCCATCAGCGGGGAGGGACAGGGCAGAAATGAGCAGTTCTTC.